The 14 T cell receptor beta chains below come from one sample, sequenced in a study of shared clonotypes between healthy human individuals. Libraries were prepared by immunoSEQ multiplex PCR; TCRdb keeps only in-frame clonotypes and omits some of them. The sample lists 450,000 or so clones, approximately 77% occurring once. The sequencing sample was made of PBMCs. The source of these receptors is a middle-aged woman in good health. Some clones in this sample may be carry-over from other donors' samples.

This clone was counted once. The CDR3: CASSQAKGRTEAFF. Here the CDR3 DNA reads TGTGCCAGCAGCCAAGCAAAGGGCCGGACTGAAGCTTTCTTT. The chain employs TRBV4-2 and TRBJ1-1; D remains unclear. V was cut by 1 base and J by 5 bases, with 11 bases left in between. This CDR3 comprises 14 residues. Germline V gene sequence: CDR1 LGHNA, CDR2 YNFKEQ.

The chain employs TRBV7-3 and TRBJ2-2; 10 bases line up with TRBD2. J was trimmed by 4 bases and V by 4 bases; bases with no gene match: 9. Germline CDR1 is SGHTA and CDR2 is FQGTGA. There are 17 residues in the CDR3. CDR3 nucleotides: TGTGCCAGCAGCTCCCACCCTGCTAGCGGGAGCACCGGGGAGCTGTTTTTT. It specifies CASSSHPASGSTGELFF. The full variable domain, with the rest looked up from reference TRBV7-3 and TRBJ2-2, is GAGVSQTPSNKVTEKGKYVELRCDPISGHTALYWYRQSLGQGPEFLIYFQGTGAADDSGLPNDRFFAVRPEGSVSTLKIQRTERGDSAVYLCASSSHPASGSTGELFFGEGSRLTVL.

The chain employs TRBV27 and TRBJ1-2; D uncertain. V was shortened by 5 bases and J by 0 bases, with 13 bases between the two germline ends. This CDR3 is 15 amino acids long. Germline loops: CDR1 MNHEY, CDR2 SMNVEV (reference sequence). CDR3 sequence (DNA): TGTGCCAGCAGTCCTTACCCAGGCGCTAACTATGGCTACACCTTC. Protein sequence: CASSPYPGANYGYTF.

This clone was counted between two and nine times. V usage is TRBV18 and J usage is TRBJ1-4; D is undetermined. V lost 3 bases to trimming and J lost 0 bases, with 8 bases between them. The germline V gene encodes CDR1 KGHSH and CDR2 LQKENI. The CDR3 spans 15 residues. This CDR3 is CASSPPGATNEKLFF. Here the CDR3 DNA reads TGTGCCAGCTCACCTCCGGGCGCAACTAATGAAAAACTGTTTTTT.

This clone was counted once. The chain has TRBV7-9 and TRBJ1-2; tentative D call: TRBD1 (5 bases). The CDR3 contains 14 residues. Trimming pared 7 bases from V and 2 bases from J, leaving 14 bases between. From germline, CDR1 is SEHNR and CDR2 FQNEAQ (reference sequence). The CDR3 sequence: CASTAGGVNYGYTF. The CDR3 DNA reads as TGTGCCAGCACCGCCGGGGGAGTGAACTATGGCTACACCTTC. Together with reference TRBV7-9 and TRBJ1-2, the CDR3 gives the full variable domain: DTGVSQNPRHKITKRGQNVTFRCDPISEHNRLYWYRQTLGQGPEFLTYFQNEAQLEKSRLLSDRFSAERPKGSFSTLEIQRTEQGDSAMYLCASTAGGVNYGYTFGSGTRLTVV.

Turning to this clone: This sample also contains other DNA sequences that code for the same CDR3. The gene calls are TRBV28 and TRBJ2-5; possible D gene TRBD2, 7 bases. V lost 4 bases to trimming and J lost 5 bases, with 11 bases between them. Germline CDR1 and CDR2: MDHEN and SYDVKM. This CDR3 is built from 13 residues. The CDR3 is CASSWGGGETQYF. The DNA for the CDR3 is TGTGCCAGCAGTTGGGGGGGCGGTGAGACCCAGTACTTC.

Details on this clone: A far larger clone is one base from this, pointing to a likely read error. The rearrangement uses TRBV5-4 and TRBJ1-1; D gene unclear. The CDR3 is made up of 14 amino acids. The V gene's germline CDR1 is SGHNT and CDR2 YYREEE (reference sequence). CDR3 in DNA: TGTGCCAGCAGCAATATCGTGGTTGACACTGAAGCTTCCTTT. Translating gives CASSNIVVDTEASF.

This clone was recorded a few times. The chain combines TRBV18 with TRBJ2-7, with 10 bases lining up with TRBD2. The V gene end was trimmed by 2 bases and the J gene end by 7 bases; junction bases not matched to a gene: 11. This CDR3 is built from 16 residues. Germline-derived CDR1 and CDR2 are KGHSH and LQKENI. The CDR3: CASSPSWTSGGGEQYF. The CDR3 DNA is TGTGCCAGCTCACCATCCTGGACTAGCGGAGGTGGGGAGCAGTACTTC.

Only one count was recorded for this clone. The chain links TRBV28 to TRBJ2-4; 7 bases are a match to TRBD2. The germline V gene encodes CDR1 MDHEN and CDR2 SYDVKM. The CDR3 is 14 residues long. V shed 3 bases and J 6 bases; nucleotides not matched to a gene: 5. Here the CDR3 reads CASSLGGFGNIQYF. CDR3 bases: TGTGCCAGCAGTTTGGGAGGGTTTGGAAACATTCAGTACTTC.

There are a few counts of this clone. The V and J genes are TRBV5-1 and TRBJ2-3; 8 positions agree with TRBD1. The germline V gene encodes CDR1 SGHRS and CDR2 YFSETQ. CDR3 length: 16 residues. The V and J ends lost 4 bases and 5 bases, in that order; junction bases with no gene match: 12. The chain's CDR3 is CASSPGQGNFEDTQYF. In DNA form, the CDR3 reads TGCGCCAGCAGCCCAGGACAGGGCAACTTCGAAGATACGCAGTATTTT. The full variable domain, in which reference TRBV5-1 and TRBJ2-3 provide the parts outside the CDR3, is KAGVTQTPRYLIKTRGQQVTLSCSPISGHRSVSWYQQTPGQGLQFLFEYFSETQRNKGNFPGRFSGRQFSNSRSEMNVSTLELGDSALYLCASSPGQGNFEDTQYFGPGTRLTVL.

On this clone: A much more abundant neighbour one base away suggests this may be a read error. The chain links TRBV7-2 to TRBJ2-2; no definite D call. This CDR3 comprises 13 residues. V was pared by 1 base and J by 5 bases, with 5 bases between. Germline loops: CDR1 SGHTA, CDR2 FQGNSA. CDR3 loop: CASSLEATGELFF. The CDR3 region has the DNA TGTGCCAGCAGCTTAGAGGCTACCGGGGAGCTGTTTTTT.

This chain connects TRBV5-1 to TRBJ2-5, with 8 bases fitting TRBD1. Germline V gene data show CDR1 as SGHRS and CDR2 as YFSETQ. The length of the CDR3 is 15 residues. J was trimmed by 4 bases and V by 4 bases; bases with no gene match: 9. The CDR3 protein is CASSIGQGRRETQYF. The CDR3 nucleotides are TGCGCCAGCAGCATAGGACAGGGTCGGCGAGAGACCCAGTACTTC.

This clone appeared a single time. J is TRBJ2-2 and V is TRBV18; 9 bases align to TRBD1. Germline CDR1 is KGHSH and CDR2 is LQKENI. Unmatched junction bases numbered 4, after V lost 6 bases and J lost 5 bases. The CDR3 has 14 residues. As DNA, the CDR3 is TGTGCCAGCTCCGGCGGACAGGGGACCGGGGAGCTGTTTTTT. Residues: CASSGGQGTGELFF. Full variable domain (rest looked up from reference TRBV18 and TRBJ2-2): NAGVMQNPRHLVRRRGQEARLRCSPMKGHSHVYWYRQLPEEGLKFMVYLQKENIIDESGMPKERFSAEFPKEGPSILRIQQVVRGDSAAYFCASSGGQGTGELFFGEGSRLTVL.

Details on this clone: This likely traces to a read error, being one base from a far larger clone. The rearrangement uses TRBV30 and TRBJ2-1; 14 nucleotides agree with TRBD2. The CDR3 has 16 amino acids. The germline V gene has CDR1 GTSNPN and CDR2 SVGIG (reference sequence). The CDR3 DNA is TGTGCCAGGAGTAGGACTAGCGGGAGGATCTACGGTGAGCAGTTCTTC. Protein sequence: CARSRTSGRIYGEQFF.